One sample yielded the 23 T cell receptor beta chains listed below, sequenced in a study of blood T cell repertoires in COVID-19. Here immunoSEQ multiplex PCR was the method, and the copy in TCRdb shows in-frame clones only, minus some. The sample lists about 180,000 clones, about 86% occurring once. The sample was peripheral blood. Receptor source: a woman aged 25-40 years with active or convalescent COVID-19.

This chain links TRBV6-1 with TRBJ1-6; maybe TRBD1 (5 bases). The ends were cut back, 2 bases at V and 0 bases at J, with 17 bases in the middle. Germline assignment: CDR1 MNHNS and CDR2 SASEGT. The CDR3 spans 19 residues. The DNA of the CDR3 is TGTGCCAGCAGTGAATACCCGCCGGGGGGTAGCTCCTATAATTCACCCCTCCACTTT. This gives the protein CASSEYPPGGSSYNSPLHF.

The chain uses TRBV4-2 and TRBJ2-5; 8 nucleotides align to TRBD2. CDR3 length: 15 amino acids. Germline V gene data show CDR1 as LGHNA and CDR2 as YNFKEQ. V lost 4 bases and J lost 1; bases outside the gene matches: 5. CDR3 DNA: TGTGCCAGCAGCCCTTTAGCGGGAACCCAAGAGACCCAGTACTTC. Its translation is CASSPLAGTQETQYF.

This clone was seen only a few times. This sequence joins TRBV6-6 and TRBJ2-5; TRBD2 matches at 7 bases. The CDR3 has 14 residues. Losses at the gene ends were 6 bases for V and 3 bases for J; bases not matched to a gene: 7. Germline CDR1 and CDR2: MNHNY and SVGAGI (reference sequence). The CDR3, as DNA: TGTGCCAGCAGGAAATCCGGGACTAAAGAGACCCAGTACTTC. Protein sequence: CASRKSGTKETQYF.

The V call is TRBV6-1, the J call TRBJ2-3, with TRBD2 matching over 12 bases. CDR3 size: 15 residues. Per the germline V gene, CDR1 is MNHNS and CDR2 is SASEGT. With 2 bases clipped from V and 7 bases from J, the junction kept 4 bases outside the gene matches. CDR3 amino acids: CASSELAGGSYTQYF. CDR3 DNA: TGTGCCAGCAGTGAACTAGCGGGAGGGAGCTATACGCAGTATTTT.

This rearrangement joins TRBV5-5 to TRBJ1-5; D call uncertain. Trimming removed 2 bases from V and 2 bases from J, with 11 bases in between. This CDR3 region has 15 residues. The germline V gene has CDR1 SGHKS and CDR2 YYEKEE (reference sequence). CDR3 DNA: TGTGCCAGCAGCTTCCGGGAGTTGGGCAATCAGCCCCAGCATTTT. Amino acids: CASSFRELGNQPQHF.

The genes are TRBV4-1 and TRBJ2-5; 8 bases align to TRBD1. The length of the CDR3 is 14 residues. The V and J ends lost 3 bases and 2 bases, in that order; junction bases with no gene match: 2. The germline V gene encodes CDR1 MGHRA and CDR2 YSYEKL. The CDR3 DNA follows: TGCGCCAGCAGCCAGTGGACAGGGCAAGAGACCCAGTACTTC. Its protein product is CASSQWTGQETQYF.

The gene calls are TRBV16 and TRBJ1-1; D unresolved. This CDR3 is 15 amino acids long. Germline V CDR1 and CDR2: KGHSY, FQNENV. V lost 1 base and J lost 3, with 12 bases in between. The CDR3 sequence is CASSQFVGVYTEAFF. DNA of the CDR3: TGTGCCAGCAGCCAATTCGTGGGAGTTTACACTGAAGCTTTCTTT.

The chain couples TRBV18 to TRBJ1-4, with 7 bases matching TRBD1. V shed 3 bases and J 4 bases; nucleotides not matched to a gene: 8. The CDR3 is 16 amino acids. CDR1 is KGHSH, CDR2 LQKENI, per germline. The CDR3 coding sequence is TGTGCCAGCTCACCCCGGACAGGACGGGATAATGAAAAACTGTTTTTT. Translating gives CASSPRTGRDNEKLFF.

This chain uses TRBV27 with TRBJ2-7; 12 bases match TRBD2. Unmatched junction bases numbered 16, after V lost 4 bases and J lost 9 bases. Looked up from germline, CDR1 is MNHEY and CDR2 is SMNVEV (reference sequence). The CDR3 has 17 residues. CDR3 in DNA: TGTGCCAGCAGTTCCCCGCCCACTAGCGGGAGGTGGGTTGTGCAGTACTTC. Translated, it gives CASSSPPTSGRWVVQYF.

This clone was observed a few times. The genes are TRBV5-4 and TRBJ1-4, with 10 bases identical to TRBD1. The CDR3 length is 13 residues. Trimming took 7 bases from V and 3 from J; bases not matched to a gene: 0. Germline values: CDR1 SGHNT, CDR2 YYREEE (reference sequence). The CDR3 region is CASGQGANEKLFF. Here the CDR3 DNA reads TGTGCCAGCGGACAGGGGGCTAATGAAAAACTGTTTTTT.

The chain carries TRBV27 and TRBJ1-3; D gene unclear. The V end lost 4 bases, the J end lost 1 base, and 20 bases lay between the germline ends. From germline, CDR1 is MNHEY and CDR2 SMNVEV (reference sequence). CDR3 size: 18 residues. CDR3 sequence: CASSSYPPTELSGNTIYF. In DNA form, the CDR3 reads TGTGCCAGCAGTTCCTACCCCCCCACAGAATTATCTGGAAACACCATATATTTT.

As to this clone: The germline gene is not matched at one end of the junction; a read error may be the cause. V usage is TRBV5-6 and J usage is TRBJ1-6; D might be TRBD1 (6 bases). Germline V gives CDR1 SGHDT, CDR2 YYEEEE. This CDR3 is 16 amino acids long. CDR3 sequence (DNA): TGTGCCAGCAGTTTGGTGGGGGCATCCTATAATTCACCCCTCCACTTT. This sequence encodes CASSLVGASYNSPLHF.

This sequence joins TRBV19 and TRBJ2-1; D unresolved. CDR3 length: 14 amino acids. CDR1 is LNHDA and CDR2 is SQIVND in the germline V gene (reference sequence). V shed 1 base and J shed 2 bases, with 6 bases lying between them. The CDR3 bases are TGTGCCAGTAGTATAGGAGAGACCTACAATGAGCAGTTCTTC. Its translation is CASSIGETYNEQFF.

This sequence joins TRBV23-1 and TRBJ2-3, with D tentatively TRBD1 (5 bases). TRBV23-1 is an ORF; its function is uncertain. This CDR3 comprises 12 residues. Trimming removed 9 bases at V and 2 bases at J, with 9 bases between. The DNA for the CDR3 is TGCGCCAGGCGCAGGGTCACAGATACGCAGTATTTT. Protein product: CARRRVTDTQYF.

This clone came up a few times. J is TRBJ2-7 and V is TRBV18; 10 bases match TRBD1. The J segment lost 4 bases and the V segment lost 2 bases, leaving 2 bases of the junction unmatched. Germline CDR1 is KGHSH and CDR2 is LQKENI. The CDR3 sequence is 14 residues long. Here the CDR3 reads CASSPGTGVYEQYF. The DNA of the CDR3 is TGTGCCAGCTCACCAGGGACAGGGGTTTACGAGCAGTACTTC.

The V and J genes are TRBV7-9 and TRBJ2-7; 11 positions agree with TRBD2. The CDR3 loop spans 16 amino acids. Germline assignment: CDR1 SEHNR and CDR2 FQNEAQ (reference sequence). The ends lost 5 bases at V and 2 bases at J; junction bases unmatched: 8. The CDR3 sequence is CASSQIAGGNTYEQYF. CDR3 nucleotide sequence: TGTGCCAGCAGCCAAATAGCGGGGGGGAATACCTACGAGCAGTACTTC.

The chain employs TRBV5-8 and TRBJ1-5; 8 bases are shared with TRBD1. The V and J ends lost 4 bases and 5 bases, in that order; junction bases with no gene match: 5. Germline CDR1 is SGHTS and CDR2 is YDEGEE. This CDR3 spans 14 amino acids. The CDR3 DNA sequence: TGTGCCAGCAGCACCCGACAGGGGCATCAGCCCCAGCATTTT. As protein: CASSTRQGHQPQHF. Based on the CDR3 plus reference TRBV5-8 and TRBJ1-5, the full variable domain is EAGVTQSPTHLIKTRGQQATLRCSPISGHTSVYWYQQALGLGLQFLLWYDEGEERNRGNFPPRFSGRQFPNYSSELNVNALELEDSALYLCASSTRQGHQPQHFGDGTRLSIL.

The rearrangement joins TRBV6-5 to TRBJ2-7, with TRBD2 as a possible D gene (5 bases). This CDR3 contains 15 residues. In germline, CDR1 is MNHEY, CDR2 SVGAGI. Trimming took off 5 bases at V and 2 bases at J, with 16 bases between the two ends. DNA for the CDR3: TGTGCCAGCAGTCCATTAGCGCCCGGGCCCTACGAGCAGTACTTC. Translated: CASSPLAPGPYEQYF.

The chain combines TRBV5-6 with TRBJ2-2; D not certain. Germline CDR1 SGHDT, CDR2 YYEEEE. The length of the CDR3 is 15 residues. Trimming removed 2 bases from V and 1 base from J, with 9 bases in between. CDR3 nucleotides: TGTGCCAGCAGCTTTATACAGATGAACACCGGGGAGCTGTTTTTT. It is translated as CASSFIQMNTGELFF.

J is TRBJ1-1 and V is TRBV20-1; tentatively, D is TRBD1 (5 bases). The V end lost 3 bases, the J end lost 7 bases, and 9 bases lay between the germline ends. The CDR3 sequence is 11 residues long. Per the germline V gene, CDR1 is DFQATT and CDR2 is SNEGSKA (reference sequence). The CDR3 nucleotides are TGCAGTGCTAGGGGACTGGGTGAAGCTTTCTTT. Its protein product is CSARGLGEAFF.

The chain recombines TRBV12-3 or TRBV12-4 with TRBJ1-3; 7 positions agree with TRBD1. After removal of 6 bases from V and 6 bases from J, the junction contained 5 bases not matched to a gene. CDR3 length: 13 amino acids. CDR3 in amino acids: CASRPTGTNTIYF. CDR3 DNA sequence: TGTGCCAGCAGACCGACAGGGACAAACACCATATATTTT.

This chain uses TRBV4-1 with TRBJ1-5, with D possibly being TRBD1 (6 bases). Deletions cut 5 bases from V and 2 bases from J, with 13 bases between. The CDR3 covers 15 residues. Germline CDR1 MGHRA, CDR2 YSYEKL. The CDR3 is CASSGTGRGNQPQHF. Here the CDR3 DNA reads TGCGCCAGCAGCGGCACAGGGAGAGGCAATCAGCCCCAGCATTTT.

The chain joins TRBV7-8 to TRBJ2-3; D perhaps matches TRBD1 (5 bases). Germline V lookup: CDR1 SGHVS, CDR2 FQNEAQ. V lost 1 base and J 0 bases, leaving 14 bases between the germline ends. CDR3 size: 17 residues. In DNA form, the CDR3 reads TGTGCCAGCAGCTTAGGTTCAGGGCCCCCAAGCACAGATACGCAGTATTTT. Its protein is CASSLGSGPPSTDTQYF.